Sequencing of this T cell receptor beta chain was carried out in a study of blood T cell repertoires in COVID-19. TCRdb keeps only in-frame clones here, not all; method: immunoSEQ multiplex PCR. The sample includes approximately 470,000 clones, 70% to 90% of them seen just once. The CDR3 loop spans 17 amino acids. The V gene's germline CDR1 is MNHEY and CDR2 SMNVEV (reference sequence). Trimming at V came to 6 bases and at J to 4 bases, leaving 14 bases not matched to a gene. The sequence came from a human donor in a cohort sampled during active COVID-19. Specimen: peripheral blood. V and J are TRBV27 and TRBJ2-1; TRBD2 matches 8 bases. This CDR3 reads CASSLRAGAVIYNEQFF. CDR3 in DNA: TGTGCCAGCAGCCTCAGAGCGGGGGCAGTAATATACAATGAGCAGTTCTTC.